This T cell receptor beta chain was sequenced during a study of technical replicates of blood from a few donors. The protocol was immunoSEQ multiplex PCR, while the TCRdb copy is restricted to in-frame clones and leaves out a portion. The profile covers under 85,000 clones, with approximately 96% appearing a single time and roughly 0.33% taken by the ten largest. CDR1 SGHRS and CDR2 YFSETQ come from the germline V gene. The length of the CDR3 is 14 residues. Trimming at V came to 3 bases and at J to 5 bases, leaving 6 bases not matched to a gene. Source material: T cells isolated from PBMCs. The clonotype was recovered from a human donor in good health. The chain links TRBV5-1 to TRBJ1-1, with TRBD1 matching over 8 bases. The CDR3 DNA follows: TGCGCCAGCAGCTCGACAGGGGTGCGAACTGAAGCTTTCTTT. Translating it yields CASSSTGVRTEAFF.